These 8 T cell receptor beta chains originate from one sample sequenced in a study of blood T cell repertoires in COVID-19. Repertoires were generated with immunoSEQ multiplex PCR, while TCRdb's copy carries only in-frame clones and drops some. The sample lists a few hundred thousand clones; roughly 80% were seen once. The sequencing input was PBMCs or T cells enriched from blood (not recorded which). Receptor source: a man younger than 45 with acute COVID-19.

This clone was recorded once. V is TRBV5-4 and J is TRBJ1-5, with TRBD1 as a possible D gene (6 bases). Germline values: CDR1 SGHNT, CDR2 YYREEE (reference sequence). Deletions cut 2 bases from V and 3 bases from J, with 15 bases between. This CDR3 is 16 amino acids long. The CDR3 sequence: CASSFGGTGNNQPQHF. CDR3 in DNA: TGTGCCAGCAGCTTTGGGGGTACAGGGAACAATCAGCCCCAGCATTTT. The variable domain in full, with the rest retrieved from reference TRBV5-4 and TRBJ1-5, is ETGVTQSPTHLIKTRGQQVTLRCSSQSGHNTVSWYQQALGQGPQFIFQYYREEENGRGNFPPRFSGLQFPNYSSELNVNALELDDSALYLCASSFGGTGNNQPQHFGDGTRLSIL.

This clone was recorded once. CDR3 region: CATSDPPGLEQFF. Written as DNA, the CDR3 is TGTGCCACCAGTGATCCCCCGGGATTAGAGCAGTTCTTC. The gene calls are TRBV24-1 and TRBJ2-1, with TRBD2 as a possible D gene (5 bases). The germline V gene encodes CDR1 KGHDR and CDR2 SFDVKD. The ends were cut back, 3 bases at V and 10 bases at J, with 12 bases in the middle. The CDR3 is 13 amino acids.

The V and J genes are TRBV20-1 and TRBJ1-2; D may be TRBD1 (5 bases). The CDR3 totals 11 residues. Per germline, CDR1 DFQATT and CDR2 SNEGSKA (reference sequence). The germline V and J ends were trimmed by 3 bases and 7 bases, with 9 bases remaining between them. The CDR3 spells CSARGGTGYTF. Here the CDR3 DNA reads TGCAGTGCTAGGGGAGGGACTGGCTACACCTTC.

CDR3 nucleotides: TGTGCCAGCACCCTATTTACAGGGGACTATGGCTACACCTTC. Amino acid sequence: CASTLFTGDYGYTF. J is TRBJ1-2 and V is TRBV5-4; TRBD1 matches at 7 bases. Germline V gene lookup returns CDR1 SGHNT and CDR2 YYREEE (reference sequence). This CDR3 contains 14 residues. The V gene end was trimmed by 6 bases and the J gene end by 3 bases; junction bases not matched to a gene: 8.

This clone was found once. This chain links TRBV7-3 with TRBJ2-3; 7 positions agree with TRBD1. CDR3 length: 14 amino acids. J was trimmed by 0 bases and V by 9 bases; bases with no gene match: 6. Per germline, CDR1 SGHTA and CDR2 FQGTGA. CDR3 bases: TGTGCCAGTGGAAGACAGGGTAGCACAGATACGCAGTATTTT. Translating gives CASGRQGSTDTQYF.

This clone showed up just once. The V call is TRBV19, the J call TRBJ2-5; a weak D match, TRBD2 (5 bases). CDR3 length: 16 amino acids. Germline values: CDR1 LNHDA, CDR2 SQIVND (reference sequence). V lost 1 base and J 2 bases, leaving 14 bases between the germline ends. The CDR3 DNA sequence: TGTGCCAGTAGTATAGTTAGCGTTAGCGTTCAAGAGACCCAGTACTTC. Protein: CASSIVSVSVQETQYF.

In nucleotides, the CDR3 is TGTGCCAGCAGTCCCTATATCTATGGCTACACCTTC. It is translated as CASSPYIYGYTF. This chain links TRBV28 with TRBJ1-2; D is uncertain. Trimming stripped 5 bases from V and 4 bases from J, with 8 bases between. Germline CDR1 reads MDHEN; CDR2 reads SYDVKM. The length of the CDR3 is 12 residues.

There are a few counts of this clone. The CDR3 here is CASSYDNRGDYGYTF. As DNA, the CDR3 is TGTGCCAGCAGTTACGATAACAGGGGCGACTATGGCTACACCTTC. The V and J genes are TRBV14 and TRBJ1-2; 7 bases are a match to TRBD1. Trimming took 6 bases from V and 3 from J; bases not matched to a gene: 10. CDR1 is SGHDN, CDR2 FVKESK, per germline. CDR3 length: 15 amino acids.